Listed below are T cell receptor beta chains from one sample, sequenced in a study of T cell repertoires in cytomegalovirus infection. Each CDR3 protein is one row after TCRdb ran MiXCR on the reads. Among 200,000 to 300,000 distinct CDR3 sequences listed, approximately 9.1% were seen once. Sample: PBMCs. These receptors were taken from a human donor in good health (CMV status not recorded). Some clones in this sample may be carry-over from other donors' samples. The CDR3 runs from the conserved cysteine through the conserved F or W. The D gene is left open where the match is weak. A clone size is listed for some rows: how often the clone was seen (once, few, many), or a class if it is expanded.

j_call d_call v_call clone_size cdr3_nt cdr3_aa
TRBJ1-3 . TRBV7-2 many TGTGCCAGCAGCCCTACAGGGTCTGGAAACACCATATATTTT CASSPTGSGNTIYF
TRBJ1-3 . TRBV6-1 many TGTGCCAGCTGGCCGGGGGGCTCTGGAAACACCATATATTTT CASWPGGSGNTIYF
TRBJ2-2 . TRBV28 many TGTGCCAGCAGTTTATACGGTGTGGGTAGGAACACCGGGGAGCTGTTTTTT CASSLYGVGRNTGELFF
TRBJ2-5 TRBD1 TRBV6-5 . TGTGCCAGTAGGGTTTCTTCCAGGGGGCGACAAGAGACCCAGTACTTC CASRVSSRGRQETQYF
TRBJ1-2 . TRBV6-2/TRBV6-3 many TGTGCCAGCAGCTTGAGCGGGACTGCACGTAATGGCTACACCTTC CASSLSGTARNGYTF
TRBJ1-2 . TRBV11-2 many TGTGCCAGCAGCTTAGGCGGATCAGGGCTCGCCTATGGCTACACCTTC CASSLGGSGLAYGYTF
TRBJ1-2 TRBD1 TRBV19 many TGTGCCAGTAGTATAAGGGGGCAAAGCGGCTACACCTTC CASSIRGQSGYTF
TRBJ2-3 TRBD1 TRBV7-2 many TGTGCCAGCAGCGAGGACAGGGGGGGAGATACGCAGTATTTT CASSEDRGGDTQYF
TRBJ2-5 TRBD2 TRBV7-8 many TGTGCCAGCCGGCTAGCGGGGGGGGTGGCCCAGTACTTC CASRLAGGVAQYF
TRBJ1-4 TRBD1 TRBV7-6 many TGTGCCAGCAGCATCGGGACAGGGGTTAATGAAAAACTGTTTTTT CASSIGTGVNEKLFF
TRBJ1-5 . TRBV12-3/TRBV12-4 many TGTGCCAGCAGAGGACCGACGAATCAGCCCCAGCATTTT CASRGPTNQPQHF
TRBJ1-2 . TRBV3-1 . TGTGCCAGCAGCCGCCGATTACAGGGTGATGGCTACACCTTC CASSRRLQGDGYTF
TRBJ2-1 . TRBV11-3 many TGTGCCAGCAGCCGAGGGAGGCAGTACAATGAGCAGTTCTTC CASSRGRQYNEQFF
TRBJ1-1 . TRBV6-2/TRBV6-3 many TGTGCCAGCAGTTACTCCCCGGGGGGGGTGAACACTGAAGCTTTCTTT CASSYSPGGVNTEAFF
TRBJ2-7 TRBD1 TRBV18 . TGTGCCAGCTCCCTTAACCGGGACAGGGGTTACGAGCAGTACTTC CASSLNRDRGYEQYF
TRBJ1-3 . TRBV11-2 many TGTGCCAGCAGCTTACTGGGACGGAGCTCTGGAAACACCATATATTTT CASSLLGRSSGNTIYF
TRBJ2-5 . TRBV12-3/TRBV12-4 . TGTGCCAGCAGTTTAACGGTTACGGGTAATCGGTACTTC CASSLTVTGNRYF
TRBJ2-7 TRBD1 TRBV5-1 few TGCGCCAGCAGCTTGGCCGGGACAGGGGTGTACGAGCAGTACTTC CASSLAGTGVYEQYF
TRBJ2-4 TRBD1 TRBV7-8 many TGTGCCAGCAGCTCTGTAAAACAGGGGGCAGGGACCAAAAACATTCAGTACTTC CASSSVKQGAGTKNIQYF
TRBJ1-5 . TRBV2 few TGTGCCAGCAGTGAAGTCATGTATCAGCCCCAGCATTTT CASSEVMYQPQHF
TRBJ2-4 . TRBV7-2 many TGTGCCAGCAGCTTAGCCTGGGTAACAACGGCCAAAAACATTCAGTACTTC CASSLAWVTTAKNIQYF
TRBJ1-5 TRBD1 TRBV29-1 . TGCAGCGTTTCCTCCGACAGGGGAGGCAATCAGCCCCAGCATTTT CSVSSDRGGNQPQHF
TRBJ1-1 . TRBV7-9 . TGTGCCAGCAGCTTACTTCGCCCCGAGGGCGACACTGAAGCTTTCTTT CASSLLRPEGDTEAFF
TRBJ1-2 . TRBV7-2 many TGTGCCAGCAGCTTAGTCGGTGGCTACACCTTC CASSLVGGYTF
TRBJ1-1 TRBD1 TRBV4-1 many TGCGCCAGCAGCCACCTGGGACAGGGGGTCGCTGAAGCTTTCTTT CASSHLGQGVAEAFF
TRBJ1-1 . TRBV28 . TGTGCCAGCGCGGTCGGGGGGGACACTGAAGCTTTCTTT CASAVGGDTEAFF
TRBJ2-7 . TRBV11-3 . TGTGCCAGCAGCTTGGGGTACCCGTCCTACGAGCAGTACTTC CASSLGYPSYEQYF
TRBJ1-4 . TRBV4-2 . TGTGCCAGCAGCCCGAACGGGGGCGATGCTAATGAAAAACTGTTTTTT CASSPNGGDANEKLFF
TRBJ2-1 TRBD2 TRBV12-3/TRBV12-4 many TGTGCCAGCAGCCCATCGGGACTAGCGGGGGGAAGCTCCTACAATGAGCAGTTCTTC CASSPSGLAGGSSYNEQFF
TRBJ1-4 TRBD1 TRBV7-2 . TGTGCCAGCAGCTTAGGTTACAGGGGGCGCCTCTATGAAAAACTGTTTTTT CASSLGYRGRLYEKLFF
TRBJ2-7 TRBD1 TRBV6-2/TRBV6-3 many TGTGCCAGCAGTCGACCGCGCGACAGGGGGGGGTACGAGCAGTACTTC CASSRPRDRGGYEQYF
TRBJ2-3 . TRBV23-1 . TGCGCCAGCAGCGATATCCTCTCCGGTAGCACAGATACGCAGTATTTT CASSDILSGSTDTQYF
TRBJ2-7 . TRBV29-1 . TGCAGCGTTGTCAGGGGAGGCGCGCAGTACTTC CSVVRGGAQYF
TRBJ2-7 TRBD2 TRBV20-1 . TGCAGTGCGAATAGCGGGAGCGCCTACGAGCAGTACTTC CSANSGSAYEQYF
TRBJ1-5 . TRBV6-5 few TGTGCCAGCAGTAACAGGGATAATCAGCCCCAGCATTTT CASSNRDNQPQHF
TRBJ2-1 . TRBV20-1 few TGCAGTGCTAGGGGGACCGGGCCTCCGGTGGATGAGCAGTTCTTC CSARGTGPPVDEQFF
TRBJ2-1 TRBD2 TRBV6-1 few TGTGCCAGCAGTGCCGGGACTAGGAGTCGGAATGAGCAGTTCTTC CASSAGTRSRNEQFF
TRBJ1-1 . TRBV5-1 many TGCGCCAGCAGCTTTGGGTCGGTGAACACTGAAGCTTTCTTT CASSFGSVNTEAFF
TRBJ1-6 . TRBV2 many TGTGCCAGCAGTGAAGGCCAGGCGGTATTTTCACCCCTCCACTTT CASSEGQAVFSPLHF
TRBJ2-2 . TRBV7-2 many TGTGCCAGCAGCTCGGCCGGGACCGTTCACACCGGGGAGCTGTTTTTT CASSSAGTVHTGELFF
TRBJ2-1 . TRBV7-2 many TGTGCCAGCAGCTTGGGCCCCTACAATGAGCAGTTCTTC CASSLGPYNEQFF
TRBJ2-5 TRBD2 TRBV6-8 few TGTGCCAGCAGTCGCGGGGGGGTCCAAGAGACCCAGTACTTC CASSRGGVQETQYF
TRBJ2-2 TRBD1 TRBV19 . TGTGCCAGTAGACCGGGACAGGCTAACACCGGGGAGCTGTTTTTT CASRPGQANTGELFF
TRBJ2-6 TRBD1 TRBV7-8 . TGTGCCAGCAGCTCGGACAGGGGGCTTTGGGGGGCCAACGTCCTGACTTTC CASSSDRGLWGANVLTF
TRBJ1-2 . TRBV11-2 many TGTGCCAGCAGCTTAGAACTGGACCGGGAGCCGTTCTTC CASSLELDREPFF
TRBJ2-3 . TRBV3-1 few TGTGCCAGCAGCCAAGATCTCGGGGGTGGCACAGATACGCAGTATTTT CASSQDLGGGTDTQYF
TRBJ2-2 . TRBV7-2 many TGTGCCAGCAGTTTTAAGGCGGCCGGGGAGCTGTTTTTT CASSFKAAGELFF
TRBJ2-1 TRBD2 TRBV12-3/TRBV12-4 many TGCGCCAGCAGTCCGGGACTAGCGGGGAATGAGCAGTTCTTC CASSPGLAGNEQFF
TRBJ2-7 TRBD1 TRBV7-2 many TGTGCCAGCAGCTTAGGGGGACAGGGGGGCGAGCAGTACTTC CASSLGGQGGEQYF
TRBJ2-5 . TRBV2 . TGTGCCAGCAGCTGGGGGGCTCGGGAGACCCAGTACTTC CASSWGARETQYF
TRBJ1-3 . TRBV7-3 . TGTGCCAGCAGCGGGGGTGGACGGACTGGAAACACCATATATTTT CASSGGGRTGNTIYF
TRBJ2-1 TRBD1 TRBV12-3/TRBV12-4 many TGTGCCAGCAGTGAGTTTTCCGGGACAGGTCTAAATGAGCAGTTCTTC CASSEFSGTGLNEQFF
TRBJ1-1 . TRBV7-2 many TGTGCCAGCAGCTTACTAATCGGGTTTAAAATGAACACTGAAGCTTTCTTT CASSLLIGFKMNTEAFF
TRBJ1-6 . TRBV14 . TGTGCCAGCAGCCAAGATCGAAGCCGGGAGTATAATTCACCCCTCCACTTT CASSQDRSREYNSPLHF
TRBJ2-3 TRBD2 TRBV7-9 few TGTGCCAGCAGCCCCCGGGAAGCGGGATCCACAGATACGCAGTATTTT CASSPREAGSTDTQYF